These T cell receptor beta chains were read from a single sample in a study of blood T cells in healthy people across ages. One entry per CDR3 protein, called by TCRdb with MiXCR from the 5' RACE reads. The sample has roughly 700,000 distinct CDR3 sequences; 49% are singletons. The sequencing sample was made of blood. All receptors derive from a woman aged 55 to 70 in good health. Both conserved end residues are part of each CDR3. Fields, in order: clone size, J gene, CDR3 length, V gene, D gene, CDR3 DNA, CDR3 protein. D genes are given only for firm matches. Clone size, where shown, is once, few, many, or a class for clones that have expanded.

size: few
J: TRBJ1-2
length: 15
V: TRBV7-9
D: TRBD1
DNA: TGTGCCAGCACCCTCCCGGGACAGGGGTCCGGTGGCTACACCTTC
CDR3: CASTLPGQGSGGYTF

size: -
J: TRBJ2-4
length: 15
V: TRBV4-1
D: -
DNA: TGCGCCTGCAGCCAAACGGGGATGACCAAAAACATTCAGTACTTC
CDR3: CACSQTGMTKNIQYF

size: -
J: TRBJ2-7
length: 15
V: TRBV5-1
D: TRBD2
DNA: TGCGCCAGCAGCACGGGACTAGCGGAAGACTACGAGCAGTACTTC
CDR3: CASSTGLAEDYEQYF

size: few
J: TRBJ2-7
length: 14
V: TRBV29-1
D: TRBD1
DNA: TGCAGCGTGGGGGGACAGGGAATTCTTGATGAGCAGTACTTC
CDR3: CSVGGQGILDEQYF

size: few
J: TRBJ1-4
length: 13
V: TRBV20-1
D: TRBD1
DNA: TGCAGTGCTCAGGGGGGGAAGGGTGAAAAACTGTTTTTT
CDR3: CSAQGGKGEKLFF

size: -
J: TRBJ2-7
length: 16
V: TRBV4-3
D: -
DNA: TGCGCCAGCAGCCAAGCTTGGAGGGAAGGCTACAATGAGCAGTACTTC
CDR3: CASSQAWREGYNEQYF

size: -
J: TRBJ2-7
length: 14
V: TRBV29-1
D: -
DNA: TGCAGCGTTGAGTTTCCAGGCCAACGGGCCGAGCAGTACTTC
CDR3: CSVEFPGQRAEQYF

size: -
J: TRBJ2-1
length: 14
V: TRBV20-1
D: -
DNA: TGCAGTGCTACTGTAAGCGGATTTTACAATGAGCAGTTCTTC
CDR3: CSATVSGFYNEQFF

size: -
J: TRBJ2-1
length: 14
V: TRBV27
D: -
DNA: TGTGCCAGCAGTTTAGGTGGGATCTACAATGAGCAGTTCTTC
CDR3: CASSLGGIYNEQFF

size: many
J: TRBJ1-5
length: 12
V: TRBV29-1
D: -
DNA: TGCAGCGTTAGGGTGTCCAATCAGCCCCAGCATTTT
CDR3: CSVRVSNQPQHF

size: -
J: TRBJ2-1
length: 15
V: TRBV20-1
D: TRBD2
DNA: TGCAGTGCGGGCCCCACTAGCGGGAGGTGGGATGAGCAGTTCTTC
CDR3: CSAGPTSGRWDEQFF

size: many
J: TRBJ1-6
length: 15
V: TRBV10-3
D: TRBD1
DNA: TGTGCCATCAGTGAGTCGGACAGGGGGGATTCACCCCTCCACTTT
CDR3: CAISESDRGDSPLHF

size: -
J: TRBJ2-1
length: 17
V: TRBV28
D: -
DNA: TGTGCCAGCAGTTTCGCCGGGTTTACGAGCTCCTACAATGAGCAGTTCTTC
CDR3: CASSFAGFTSSYNEQFF

size: once
J: TRBJ2-3
length: 15
V: TRBV28
D: TRBD1
DNA: TGTGCCAGCGATGCTCTGACAGGGGGCCCAGATACACAGTATTTT
CDR3: CASDALTGGPDTQYF

size: -
J: TRBJ1-6
length: 15
V: TRBV7-3
D: -
DNA: TGTGCCAGCAGCCTGGCCCGCTCCTATAATTCACCCCTCCACTTT
CDR3: CASSLARSYNSPLHF

size: few
J: TRBJ2-5
length: 14
V: TRBV27
D: TRBD1
DNA: TGTGCCAGCAGTACCGGGACAGGGGGCGAGACCCAGTACTTC
CDR3: CASSTGTGGETQYF

size: -
J: TRBJ1-5
length: 15
V: TRBV5-1
D: -
DNA: TGCGCCAGCAGCTTGGTGCCAGGTGGAAATCAGCCCCAGCATTTT
CDR3: CASSLVPGGNQPQHF

size: few
J: TRBJ2-7
length: 15
V: TRBV20-1
D: TRBD2
DNA: TGCAGTGCTTCCTCTAGCGGGAGGGGCTCCTACGAGCAGTACTTC
CDR3: CSASSSGRGSYEQYF

size: -
J: TRBJ2-7
length: 17
V: TRBV10-3
D: TRBD2
DNA: TGTGCCATCAGTGCAGGACTAGCGGGAGGGCCTTTCTACGAGCAGTACTTC
CDR3: CAISAGLAGGPFYEQYF

size: few
J: TRBJ2-5
length: 11
V: TRBV2
D: -
DNA: TGTGCCAGCAGTGAAGGTCGGGAGCAGTACTTC
CDR3: CASSEGREQYF

size: -
J: TRBJ2-7
length: 16
V: TRBV7-2
D: -
DNA: TGTGCCAGCAGCTTAGAAGGCGGGACGAGCTCCTACGGGCAGTACTTC
CDR3: CASSLEGGTSSYGQYF

size: -
J: TRBJ2-1
length: 15
V: TRBV4-1
D: TRBD2
DNA: TGCGCCAGCAGCCAAGCCGTCGCGGGAGATGGTGAGCAGTTCTTC
CDR3: CASSQAVAGDGEQFF

size: few
J: TRBJ1-6
length: 15
V: TRBV7-2
D: -
DNA: TGTGCCAGCAGCACCGGACAGACCCTAAATTCACCCCTCCACTTT
CDR3: CASSTGQTLNSPLHF

size: -
J: TRBJ1-2
length: 14
V: TRBV2
D: TRBD1
DNA: TGTGCCAGCGCATTAGGACAGGGGAACTATGGCTACACCTTC
CDR3: CASALGQGNYGYTF

size: -
J: TRBJ1-2
length: 15
V: TRBV27
D: -
DNA: TGTGCCAGCAGTCCTACCACCCGGGCCGACTATGGCCACACCTTC
CDR3: CASSPTTRADYGHTF

size: few
J: TRBJ2-7
length: 17
V: TRBV4-1
D: -
DNA: TGCGCCAGCAGCCAAGGACCTCTTGCGTCTCAAACCTACGAGCAGTACTTC
CDR3: CASSQGPLASQTYEQYF

size: -
J: TRBJ1-5
length: 14
V: TRBV20-1
D: -
DNA: TGCAGTGCTAGGTCCAGTTCTGGCAATCAGCCCCAGCATTTT
CDR3: CSARSSSGNQPQHF

size: -
J: TRBJ1-2
length: 14
V: TRBV27
D: -
DNA: TGTGCCAGCAGTTTAGCGTATAGGGTCTACGGCTACACCTTC
CDR3: CASSLAYRVYGYTF

size: -
J: TRBJ2-7
length: 13
V: TRBV28
D: TRBD2
DNA: TGTGCCAGCAGTACTAGCGGGGGTTGGGAGCAGTACTTC
CDR3: CASSTSGGWEQYF

size: few
J: TRBJ1-1
length: 13
V: TRBV20-1
D: -
DNA: TGCAGTGCCTTTCGGGGGTTGATCGCTGAAGCTTTCTTT
CDR3: CSAFRGLIAEAFF

size: many
J: TRBJ2-6
length: 14
V: TRBV3-1
D: -
DNA: TGTGCCAGCAGCCAGGGGTCTGGGGCCAACGTCCTGACTTTC
CDR3: CASSQGSGANVLTF

size: few
J: TRBJ2-6
length: 15
V: TRBV5-5
D: -
DNA: TGTGCCAGCAGCTTCAGGGAGTCTGGGGCCAACGTCCTGACTTTC
CDR3: CASSFRESGANVLTF

size: -
J: TRBJ2-1
length: 13
V: TRBV6-2/TRBV6-3
D: -
DNA: TGTGCCAGCAGATCCACAGTCTCTCCTGAGCAGTTCTTC
CDR3: CASRSTVSPEQFF

size: -
J: TRBJ2-1
length: 17
V: TRBV7-2
D: -
DNA: TGTGCCAGCAGCTTGACCTTTAGCGGTTACTCCTACAATGAGCAGTTCTTC
CDR3: CASSLTFSGYSYNEQFF

size: -
J: TRBJ1-5
length: 13
V: TRBV7-2
D: -
DNA: TGTGCCAGCAGCTCGGGGAGTGAACAGCCCCAGCATTTT
CDR3: CASSSGSEQPQHF

size: -
J: TRBJ2-5
length: 17
V: TRBV7-2
D: TRBD2
DNA: TGTGCCAGCAGCTCATTTCGGGGGACTAGCGATCAAGAGACCCAGTACTTC
CDR3: CASSSFRGTSDQETQYF

size: -
J: TRBJ2-3
length: 15
V: TRBV5-1
D: -
DNA: TGCGCCAGCAGCTTCTCGGGACACCACACAGATACGCAGTATTTT
CDR3: CASSFSGHHTDTQYF

size: -
J: TRBJ1-2
length: 14
V: TRBV12-3/TRBV12-4
D: -
DNA: TGTGCCAGCAGTTTAATGAGAGGGGACTATGGCTACACCTTC
CDR3: CASSLMRGDYGYTF

size: -
J: TRBJ2-5
length: 16
V: TRBV6-6
D: TRBD2
DNA: TGTGCCAGCAGTTACGGGGGACTAGAGAACCAAGAGACCCAGTACTTC
CDR3: CASSYGGLENQETQYF

size: few
J: TRBJ2-7
length: 14
V: TRBV5-1
D: -
DNA: TGCGCCAGCGGGGACGGGAGCTTTTTCTACGAGCAGTACTTC
CDR3: CASGDGSFFYEQYF

size: -
J: TRBJ2-1
length: 16
V: TRBV20-1
D: TRBD2
DNA: TGCAGTGCTAGAGATCTTCGCGGGAGAGGAAGCAATGAGCAGTTCTTC
CDR3: CSARDLRGRGSNEQFF

size: -
J: TRBJ2-7
length: 16
V: TRBV15
D: TRBD1
DNA: TGTGCCACCAGCAGAGTGACAGGGATTAGGGACAATGAGCAGTACTTC
CDR3: CATSRVTGIRDNEQYF

size: -
J: TRBJ1-1
length: 15
V: TRBV4-2
D: TRBD1
DNA: TGTGCCAGCAGCGAAGCGGGGACAGAGAACACTGAAGCTTTCTTT
CDR3: CASSEAGTENTEAFF

size: -
J: TRBJ1-2
length: 12
V: TRBV29-1
D: -
DNA: TGCAGCGTTGAACAGGGGTCGAATGGCTACACCTTC
CDR3: CSVEQGSNGYTF

size: few
J: TRBJ2-6
length: 17
V: TRBV12-5
D: TRBD1
DNA: TGTGCTAGTGCCGAGGGACAGGGCAGCTCTGGGGCCAACGTCCTGACTTTC
CDR3: CASAEGQGSSGANVLTF

size: many
J: TRBJ1-5
length: 14
V: TRBV20-1
D: -
DNA: TGCAGTTCCAACTCGGGTCCTAGCAATCAGCCCCAGCATTTT
CDR3: CSSNSGPSNQPQHF

size: -
J: TRBJ1-2
length: 13
V: TRBV10-3
D: -
DNA: TGTGCCATTCCCAGCGGAACGAACTATGGCTACACCTTC
CDR3: CAIPSGTNYGYTF

size: once
J: TRBJ2-7
length: 14
V: TRBV5-1
D: -
DNA: TGCGCCAGCAGCTTTCAGGGACTTTCCGACGAGCAGTACTTC
CDR3: CASSFQGLSDEQYF

size: -
J: TRBJ2-1
length: 14
V: TRBV30
D: -
DNA: TGTGCCCTCCGGGGTAGTTGGTCGGTAAATGAGCAGTTCTTC
CDR3: CALRGSWSVNEQFF

size: -
J: TRBJ2-3
length: 13
V: TRBV20-1
D: -
DNA: TGCCGCGCGGAGGAACTAGCATCCGATACGCAGTATTTT
CDR3: CRAEELASDTQYF

size: -
J: TRBJ2-7
length: 15
V: TRBV27
D: TRBD2
DNA: TGTGCCAGCAGTTTAAAGGCGGGAGCGCTCTACGAGCAGTACTTC
CDR3: CASSLKAGALYEQYF

size: -
J: TRBJ2-2
length: 19
V: TRBV7-2
D: TRBD2
DNA: TGTGCCAGCAGCTTAGTCGGGACTAGCGGGAGCCCCGGGGGCGGGGAGCTGTTTTTT
CDR3: CASSLVGTSGSPGGGELFF

size: -
J: TRBJ2-7
length: 14
V: TRBV20-1
D: TRBD1
DNA: TGCAGTGCTAGAGATGGGGACAGGGCCTACGAGCAGTACTTC
CDR3: CSARDGDRAYEQYF